This TCR beta chain originates from a study of beta chain features in type 1 diabetes. Study at large: All of the samples together had approximately 100,000,000 sorted cells examined.

Expressed TCRB transcripts got sequenced, as all isolated RNA was reverse transcribed. Generated by immunoSEQ multiplex PCR, the TCRdb table keeps only in-frame clones and is missing some. Found here are some 150,000 clones, roughly 11% of them singletons; the top ten hold over 2%. General study results and limits: All four CD4+ subsets from Type 1 diabetes patients carried moderately but significantly shorter TCRB CDR3s. The naive, central memory and Treg TCRB repertoires looked more alike in patients than they did in healthy donors.

This clone was counted a few times. What it recognizes is unknown. This sample includes further DNA sequences coding for the same CDR3. This CDR3 comprises 15 residues. The J segment lost 2 bases and the V segment lost 3 bases, leaving 3 bases of the junction unmatched. In germline, CDR1 is SGHTA, CDR2 FQGNSA. The chain couples TRBV7-2 to TRBJ2-1; 8 nucleotides line up with TRBD2. Sequenced material: central memory CD4+ T cells from blood. The TCR comes from a man aged 18 to 29 in good health. The CDR3, as DNA: TGTGCCAGCAGCTTTTCGGGGGGGCCCTACAATGAGCAGTTCTTC. It translates to CASSFSGGPYNEQFF.